This TCR beta chain appears in the sequencing data of a study of Ad26.COV2.S vaccination and SARS-CoV-2 variants. The treatment: some 19 received Ad26.COV2.S at low or high dose, single or two shots; a few received placebo; per-sample allocation not given. All samples were drawn on day 63, counting from the first vaccine or placebo injection. The repertoire was sequenced with immunoSEQ multiplex PCR; TCRdb's copy has only in-frame clones and lacks some. Among around 250,000 clones listed, around 88% were seen once. CDR3 length: 14 residues. V was clipped by 7 bases and J by 2 bases, with 15 bases between them. Germline V gene sequence: CDR1 MNHEY, CDR2 SVGAGI.

This sequence was found in a person aged 18-60 years who received the Ad26.COV2.S COVID-19 vaccine or a placebo. This specimen was peripheral blood, taken in a trial of Ad26.COV2.S vaccine versus placebo. The rearrangement joins TRBV6-5 to TRBJ2-7, with D possibly matching TRBD1 (6 bases). The CDR3 region has the DNA TGTGCCAGCACCCCAGAAGGGGGACCCTACGAGCAGTACTTC. Amino acid sequence: CASTPEGGPYEQYF.